A single sample gave rise to the 27 T cell receptor beta chains below, sequenced in a study of cytotoxic CD8 clonotypes in ibrutinib-treated CLL (dated by TCRdb to the early 2020s). The time point label corresponds to: 20 to 30 months on ibrutinib. The library relied on the immunoSEQ multiplex PCR assay. What TCRdb holds here is the immuneACCESS table cut down to in-frame rearrangements. Part of the clones is not present; checked against another copy, under half of the missing clones reflect an unresolved V gene, and the others are unexplained. The sample table records roughly 180,000 clones; under 90% of these occur just once. The leading ten clones occupy about 5% of the sample. The sequencing used PBMCs, collected after 24 months of ibrutinib treatment. The receptors were gathered from a human donor with chronic lymphocytic leukemia.

V and J are TRBV9 and TRBJ2-7; no clear D. Germline loops: CDR1 SGDLS, CDR2 YYNGEE. This CDR3 comprises 14 residues. Deletions cut 0 bases from V and 3 bases from J, with 10 bases between. The CDR3 loop is CASSVVVRSYEQYF. In nucleotides, the CDR3 is TGTGCCAGCAGCGTAGTGGTGCGTAGCTACGAGCAGTACTTC.

This clone occurred once. This chain joins TRBV6-6 and TRBJ1-5, with TRBD1 identical over 9 bases. The germline V gene has CDR1 MNHNY and CDR2 SVGAGI (reference sequence). The CDR3 has 16 amino acids. The V and J ends lost 2 bases and 4 bases, in that order; junction bases with no gene match: 6. CDR3 bases: TGTGCCAGCAGTTACGCGGACAGGGGCGGGAATCAGCCCCAGCATTTT. Its translation: CASSYADRGGNQPQHF.

This chain joins TRBV7-2 and TRBJ2-4; 10 positions match TRBD1. V shed 5 bases and J 1 base; nucleotides not matched to a gene: 8. Germline V gene sequence: CDR1 SGHTA, CDR2 FQGNSA. This CDR3 is 17 amino acids long. The CDR3, as DNA: TGTGCCAGCAGCCGGACCGGGACAGGGGATGCCAAAAACATTCAGTACTTC. It specifies CASSRTGTGDAKNIQYF.

CDR3 in DNA: TGTGCCAGCAGCAAACGTGGACCGAGGAACACTGAAGCTTTCTTT. Translation: CASSKRGPRNTEAFF. The chain is built from TRBV21-1 and TRBJ1-1. TRBV21-1 is a pseudogene segment. The CDR3 sequence is 15 residues long.

The rearrangement links TRBV27 to TRBJ2-7; weak D call: TRBD1 (6 bases). Germline CDR1 and CDR2: MNHEY and SMNVEV (reference sequence). V was pared by 7 bases and J by 5 bases, with 21 bases between. The CDR3 covers 15 residues. In DNA, the CDR3 is TGTGCCAGCAAACGACTCGGACAGTCCCTCAACGAGCAGTACTTC. Protein sequence: CASKRLGQSLNEQYF.

CDR3 sequence (DNA): TGCGCCAGCAGCCTGATGAATGAGCAGTTCTTC. It codes for CASSLMNEQFF. This chain uses TRBV5-1 with TRBJ2-1; D unclear. This CDR3 comprises 11 residues. Trimming took off 4 bases at V and 7 bases at J, with 6 bases between the two ends. Looked up from germline, CDR1 is SGHRS and CDR2 is YFSETQ.

The chain is built from TRBV30 and TRBJ1-1, with 11 bases identical to TRBD1. Germline V gene data show CDR1 as GTSNPN and CDR2 as SVGIG (reference sequence). The CDR3 is 15 residues long. V gave up 3 bases and J gave up 3 bases; unmatched junction bases: 6. CDR3 DNA: TGTGCCTGGAGGGACAGGGGGCGCGGGGACACTGAAGCTTTCTTT. It translates to CAWRDRGRGDTEAFF.

V and J are TRBV5-1 and TRBJ2-1; TRBD2 matches at 12 bases. V gave up 4 bases and J gave up 0 bases; unmatched junction bases: 14. Germline CDR1 and CDR2: SGHRS and YFSETQ. This CDR3 is 20 amino acids long. The CDR3: CASSVPGTSGSVSSYNEQFF. Written as DNA, the CDR3 is TGCGCCAGCAGCGTACCCGGGACTAGCGGGTCTGTGAGCTCCTACAATGAGCAGTTCTTC.

CDR3: CASSFQEVTNTQYF. The CDR3 nucleotides read TGTGCCAGCAGCTTCCAGGAGGTTACAAATACGCAGTATTTT. V and J are TRBV7-8 and TRBJ2-3, with a tentative D call TRBD2 (5 bases). The CDR3 runs to 14 residues. Trimming stripped 3 bases from V and 7 bases from J, with 14 bases between. The V gene's germline CDR1 is SGHVS and CDR2 FQNEAQ.

This chain connects TRBV28 to TRBJ1-5, with unresolved D. Germline V gives CDR1 MDHEN, CDR2 SYDVKM. This CDR3 has 15 amino acids. Trimming took 7 bases from V and 3 from J, leaving 16 bases between them. In nucleotides, the CDR3 is TGTGCCAGCAATCTTCCTAACAGCCACAATCAGCCCCAGCATTTT. Protein: CASNLPNSHNQPQHF.

The chain is built from TRBV7-9 and TRBJ2-2; 9 positions match TRBD1. Trimming cost V 5 bases and J 4 bases; bases outside gene matches: 5. This CDR3 is built from 15 residues. CDR1 SEHNR and CDR2 FQNEAQ come from the germline V gene (reference sequence). CDR3 nucleotides: TGTGCCAGCAGCCAACAGGGGGCGAGCACCGGGGAGCTGTTTTTT. This sequence encodes CASSQQGASTGELFF. Together with reference TRBV7-9 and TRBJ2-2, the CDR3 gives the full variable domain: DTGVSQNPRHKITKRGQNVTFRCDPISEHNRLYWYRQTLGQGPEFLTYFQNEAQLEKSRLLSDRFSAERPKGSFSTLEIQRTEQGDSAMYLCASSQQGASTGELFFGEGSRLTVL.

The J gene is TRBJ1-1, the V gene TRBV15; 8 nucleotides agree with TRBD1. The CDR3 contains 13 residues. The germline V gene encodes CDR1 LNHNV and CDR2 YYDKDF (reference sequence). The J segment lost 7 bases and the V segment lost 8 bases, leaving 9 bases of the junction unmatched. The CDR3 DNA follows: TGTGCCACCTCTGGACAGGGTTTTTTTGAAGCTTTCTTT. This sequence encodes CATSGQGFFEAFF. Supplemented by reference TRBV15 and TRBJ1-1, the full variable domain reads DAMVIQNPRYQVTQFGKPVTLSCSQTLNHNVMYWYQQKSSQAPKLLFHYYDKDFNNEADTPDNFQSRRPNTSFCFLDIRSPGLGDTAMYLCATSGQGFFEAFFGQGTRLTVV.

This clone is a singleton in its sample. V gene TRBV11-2 combines with J gene TRBJ1-3; D unresolved. There are 16 residues in the CDR3. V was cut by 5 bases and J by 0 bases, with 14 bases left in between. Germline assignment: CDR1 SGHAT and CDR2 FQNNGV. In nucleotides, the CDR3 is TGTGCCAGCAGCGTAGCCGTACTGAGCTCTGGAAACACCATATATTTT. This codes for CASSVAVLSSGNTIYF.

The gene calls are TRBV19 and TRBJ2-2; 11 bases line up with TRBD1. Germline V gives CDR1 LNHDA, CDR2 SQIVND (reference sequence). The CDR3 has 16 residues. Losses at the gene ends were 4 bases for V and 7 bases for J; bases not matched to a gene: 8. The CDR3 loop is CASSTIGQGAVGELFF. The CDR3 nucleotides read TGTGCCAGTAGTACTATTGGACAGGGGGCGGTCGGGGAGCTGTTTTTT.

The V and J genes are TRBV7-9 and TRBJ2-2; D remains unclear. CDR1 is SEHNR and CDR2 is FQNEAQ in the germline V gene (reference sequence). This CDR3 has 8 amino acids. Trimming cost V 10 bases and J 6 bases, with 0 bases left between them. The CDR3 here is CATGELFF. In nucleotides, the CDR3 is TGTGCCACCGGGGAGCTGTTTTTT.

J is TRBJ1-1 and V is TRBV15; D not resolved. The CDR3 loop spans 15 amino acids. V was shortened by 0 bases and J by 1 base, with 9 bases between the two germline ends. Germline CDR1 is LNHNV and CDR2 is YYDKDF (reference sequence). The CDR3 loop is CATSRDLVGNTEAFF. CDR3 nucleotides: TGTGCCACCAGCAGAGATCTGGTGGGGAACACTGAAGCTTTCTTT.

The rearrangement uses TRBV6-1 and TRBJ1-1; 9 nucleotides align to TRBD1. V lost 5 bases and J lost 4; bases outside the gene matches: 8. CDR3 length: 15 residues. Germline V gene sequence: CDR1 MNHNS, CDR2 SASEGT. CDR3 in amino acids: CASSSRDRVGTEAFF. CDR3 nucleotide sequence: TGTGCCAGCAGTTCCCGGGACAGGGTAGGCACTGAAGCTTTCTTT.

The chain employs TRBV5-1 and TRBJ1-2, with a tentative D call TRBD1 (5 bases). The germline V gene has CDR1 SGHRS and CDR2 YFSETQ. The V and J ends lost 2 bases and 3 bases respectively, with 11 bases between them. This CDR3 has 14 amino acids. The CDR3 region is CASSFGAPDYGYTF. As DNA, the CDR3 is TGCGCCAGCAGCTTCGGGGCGCCGGACTATGGCTACACCTTC. The full variable domain, in which reference TRBV5-1 and TRBJ1-2 provide the parts outside the CDR3, is KAGVTQTPRYLIKTRGQQVTLSCSPISGHRSVSWYQQTPGQGLQFLFEYFSETQRNKGNFPGRFSGRQFSNSRSEMNVSTLELGDSALYLCASSFGAPDYGYTFGSGTRLTVV.

The chain links TRBV6-1 to TRBJ2-2; weak D call: TRBD1 (5 bases). This CDR3 has 16 amino acids. Germline-derived CDR1 and CDR2 are MNHNS and SASEGT. V was trimmed by 4 bases and J by 0 bases, leaving 12 bases between them. The CDR3 coding sequence is TGTGCCAGCAGTGTATCAGGGATGGCGAACACCGGGGAGCTGTTTTTT. Translating it yields CASSVSGMANTGELFF.

This clone was observed once. The V and J genes are TRBV28 and TRBJ1-3, with D perhaps TRBD1 (6 bases). The CDR3 spans 16 residues. Germline values: CDR1 MDHEN, CDR2 SYDVKM. V shed 5 bases and J shed 5 bases, with 19 bases lying between them. Written as DNA, the CDR3 is TGTGCCAGCAGTCCACCCGGGGGCCTTCGTAGAAACACCATATATTTT. Translation: CASSPPGGLRRNTIYF.

V usage is TRBV5-5 and J usage is TRBJ2-1, with D possibly matching TRBD1 (6 bases). The CDR3 runs 15 residues. Per the germline V gene, CDR1 is SGHKS and CDR2 is YYEKEE (reference sequence). V was shortened by 4 bases and J by 4 bases, with 15 bases between the two germline ends. The CDR3 bases are TGTGCCAGCAGCGGAAGACGGACAGAATACAATGAGCAGTTCTTC. Protein product: CASSGRRTEYNEQFF.

The chain carries TRBV2 and TRBJ1-5; possibly TRBD1 for D (6 bases). The germline V gene has CDR1 SNHLY and CDR2 FYNNEI. V was shortened by 4 bases and J by 5 bases, with 15 bases between the two germline ends. CDR3 length equals 15 residues. This CDR3 reads CASSVGGGAYQPQHF. In nucleotides, the CDR3 is TGTGCCAGCAGTGTTGGAGGGGGGGCCTATCAGCCCCAGCATTTT.

The J gene is TRBJ1-2, the V gene TRBV9, with unresolved D. The germline V and J ends were trimmed by 5 bases and 2 bases, with 13 bases remaining between them. Germline-derived CDR1 and CDR2 are SGDLS and YYNGEE. CDR3 size: 14 residues. CDR3 sequence reads: CASRDAQRNYGYTF. CDR3 nucleotide sequence: TGTGCCAGCAGAGACGCCCAGAGAAACTATGGCTACACCTTC.

The chain joins TRBV30 to TRBJ1-4; 8 bases match TRBD1. The CDR3 consists of 17 residues. Germline-derived CDR1 and CDR2 are GTSNPN and SVGIG (reference sequence). The J segment lost 0 bases and the V segment lost 2 bases, leaving 8 bases of the junction unmatched. CDR3 sequence: CAWSTGTGQATNEKLFF. The CDR3 DNA is TGTGCCTGGAGTACAGGGACAGGCCAAGCAACTAATGAAAAACTGTTTTTT.

This chain links TRBV19 with TRBJ2-5; D remains unclear. The ends were cut back, 5 bases at V and 0 bases at J, with 10 bases in the middle. From germline, CDR1 is LNHDA and CDR2 SQIVND (reference sequence). The CDR3 is 14 residues long. This CDR3 is CASSSGRNQETQYF. The CDR3 region has the DNA TGTGCCAGTAGTTCGGGCCGGAACCAAGAGACCCAGTACTTC.

This clone showed up just once. The chain is built from TRBV5-1 and TRBJ2-7; TRBD2 is a possible D gene (6 bases). The length of the CDR3 is 14 residues. Trimming shortened V by 3 bases and J by 2 bases, and 12 bases separated the two germline ends. Germline V lookup: CDR1 SGHRS, CDR2 YFSETQ. The CDR3 spells CASSWAGTAYEQYF. CDR3 nucleotide sequence: TGCGCCAGCAGCTGGGCCGGGACTGCCTACGAGCAGTACTTC.

This clone was found a few times. V is TRBV21-1 and J is TRBJ2-5; the table's D call, TRBD2, has no DNA check behind it. TRBV21-1 is a listed pseudogene. There are 16 residues in the CDR3. CDR3 residues: CASLASGKIRAETQYF. The CDR3 bases are TGTGCCAGCCTGGCTAGCGGGAAGATTAGGGCAGAGACCCAGTACTTC.